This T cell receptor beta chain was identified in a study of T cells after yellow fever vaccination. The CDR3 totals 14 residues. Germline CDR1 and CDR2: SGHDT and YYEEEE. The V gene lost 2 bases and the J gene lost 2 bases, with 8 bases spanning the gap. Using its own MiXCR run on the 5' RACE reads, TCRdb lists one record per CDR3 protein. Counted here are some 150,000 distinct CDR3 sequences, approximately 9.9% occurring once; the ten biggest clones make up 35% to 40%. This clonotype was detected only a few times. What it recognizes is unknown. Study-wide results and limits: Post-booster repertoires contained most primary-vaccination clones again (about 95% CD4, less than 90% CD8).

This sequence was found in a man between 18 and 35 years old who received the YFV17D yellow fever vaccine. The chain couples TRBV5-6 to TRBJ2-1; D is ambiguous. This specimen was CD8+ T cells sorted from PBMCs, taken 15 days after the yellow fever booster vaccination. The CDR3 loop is CASSFRTAYNEQFF. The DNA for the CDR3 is TGTGCCAGCAGCTTCCGGACGGCCTACAATGAGCAGTTCTTC.